This TCR beta chain was identified in a study of technical replicates of blood from several donors. V was pared by 0 bases and J by 3 bases, with 12 bases between. Germline assignment: CDR1 ENHRY and CDR2 SYGVKD. The CDR3 totals 15 residues. Assay used: immunoSEQ multiplex PCR; TCRdb lists only in-frame clones, some missing. The repertoire consists of around 63,000 clones, with roughly 98% occurring once and the leading ten covering under 0.2%. This TCR was recovered from a human donor in good health. Sequenced material: T cells isolated from PBMCs. The chain is built from TRBV10-3 and TRBJ2-7; a weak D match, TRBD1 (6 bases). CDR3 nucleotide sequence: TGTGCCATCAGTGAGTCGGGGGCGCGCATCTACGAGCAGTACTTC. Protein product: CAISESGARIYEQYF.